This passage covers 10 T cell receptor beta chains from one sample sequenced in a study of beta chain features in type 1 diabetes. Every isolated RNA sample was fully reverse transcribed, so sequencing captured expressed TCRB transcripts. Profiled with immunoSEQ multiplex PCR; TCRdb holds only in-frame clones, not every one. Seen here are about 140,000 clones, approximately 9.8% observed once, and the top ten hold 0.65%. Sequencing was performed on central memory CD4+ T cells from blood. These receptors came from a woman in her forties in good health.

A single count supports this clone. This sequence joins TRBV4-2 and TRBJ2-3, with 12 bases fitting TRBD2. The CDR3 length is 18 residues. The ends lost 5 bases at V and 5 bases at J; junction bases unmatched: 14. Germline V CDR1 and CDR2: LGHNA, YNFKEQ. The DNA of the CDR3 is TGTGCCAGCAGCTCCCCCCCACGACTAGCGGGGGTGAGAGATACGCAGTATTTT. It translates to CASSSPPRLAGVRDTQYF.

The table lists this clone with a few counts. V usage is TRBV6-6 and J usage is TRBJ1-1; 7 bases line up with TRBD1. Germline assignment: CDR1 MNHNY and CDR2 SVGAGI (reference sequence). V was pared by 8 bases and J by 2 bases, with 8 bases of the junction left unmatched. The CDR3 is made up of 14 amino acids. The CDR3 protein is CASSSTGSNTEAFF. The CDR3 DNA reads as TGTGCCAGCTCCTCGACAGGGTCAAACACTGAAGCTTTCTTT.

This clone was found many times. The CDR3 sequence is CASSEGDRDHF. DNA for the CDR3: TGTGCCAGCAGTGAAGGGGACAGGGACCACTTT. The gene calls are TRBV2 and TRBJ1-6, with TRBD1 matching 9 bases. The CDR3 is 11 amino acids. The germline CDR1 and CDR2 sequences are SNHLY and FYNNEI. With 1 base clipped from V and 18 bases from J, the junction kept 1 base outside the gene matches.

The chain couples TRBV18 to TRBJ1-1; D perhaps matches TRBD1 (5 bases). This CDR3 comprises 13 residues. The germline V gene has CDR1 KGHSH and CDR2 LQKENI. V was pared by 6 bases and J by 3 bases, with 11 bases between. The chain's CDR3 is CASSQGSDTEAFF. The DNA of the CDR3 is TGTGCCAGCTCGCAGGGTTCCGACACTGAAGCTTTCTTT.

This clone was found a few times. V is TRBV5-6 and J is TRBJ1-1; no firm D call. Per the germline V gene, CDR1 is SGHDT and CDR2 is YYEEEE. The CDR3 has 12 amino acids. V was cut by 4 bases and J by 8 bases, with 12 bases left in between. For the CDR3, the DNA is TGTGCCAGCAGCCCGTCCGGGTCGGAAGCTTTCTTT. The encoded protein is CASSPSGSEAFF.

J is TRBJ2-2 and V is TRBV11-2, with a tentative D call TRBD2 (6 bases). The V end was cut by 3 bases, the J end by 4 bases, with 12 bases between. Per the germline V gene, CDR1 is SGHAT and CDR2 is FQNNGV. This CDR3 is built from 15 residues. CDR3 loop: CASSLRGRGTGELFF. CDR3 in DNA: TGTGCCAGCAGCTTGCGGGGCCGAGGCACCGGGGAGCTGTTTTTT.

V is TRBV7-2 and J is TRBJ2-5; D is unresolved. Germline CDR1 SGHTA, CDR2 FQGNSA. CDR3 length: 13 residues. V lost 1 base to trimming and J lost 5 bases, with 8 bases between them. The CDR3 nucleotides are TGTGCCAGCAGCTTAGTCGCGAGGGAGACCCAGTACTTC. As protein: CASSLVARETQYF.

In its sample, this clone was seen many times. The chain couples TRBV7-2 to TRBJ2-1; maybe TRBD1 (5 bases). CDR1 is SGHTA, CDR2 FQGNSA, per germline. Trimming removed 0 bases at V and 8 bases at J, with 11 bases between. The CDR3 has 14 residues. DNA of the CDR3: TGTGCCAGCAGCTTAGCCAGGGTCAAGGATGAGCAGTTCTTC. It translates to CASSLARVKDEQFF.

The gene calls are TRBV4-1 and TRBJ2-2; 13 bases map to TRBD2. The CDR3 loop spans 16 amino acids. Germline V CDR1 and CDR2: MGHRA, YSYEKL. The V segment lost 3 bases and the J segment 5 bases; nucleotides outside the gene matches: 3. The CDR3 DNA sequence: TGCGCCAGCAGCCAGACTAGCGGGGGGTGGACCGGGGAGCTGTTTTTT. It yields the protein CASSQTSGGWTGELFF.

This clone was detected only a few times. This same CDR3 is encoded by further DNA sequences in the sample. The chain has TRBV5-1 and TRBJ2-7; TRBD2 agrees at 10 bases. The trim removed 3 bases at V and 1 base at J, leaving 1 base unmatched. This CDR3 comprises 14 residues. CDR1 and CDR2 (germline): SGHRS, YFSETQ. The CDR3 region is CASSSSGGSYEQYF. DNA of the CDR3: TGCGCCAGCAGCTCTAGCGGGGGTTCCTACGAGCAGTACTTC.